A selection of T cell receptor beta chains follows, all from one sample in a study of T cell responses to AZD1222 COVID-19 vaccine. Profiling relied on immunoSEQ multiplex PCR, and the TCRdb table lists in-frame clones only, not all of them. This table holds tens of thousands of clones, over 85% found once. The input for sequencing was peripheral blood, taken on day 0 of AZD1222 vaccination. The receptors were sampled from an adult in good health. The CDR3 runs from the conserved cysteine through the conserved F or W. D genes are given only for firm matches. The size of a clone is reported for some rows only, either as once, few or many, or as a class for expanded clones.

D,size,V,J,DNA,CDR3
-,-,TRBV9,TRBJ2-7,TGTGCCAGCAGCGTGGAGGGTAGCCGCGAGCAGTACTTC,CASSVEGSREQYF
-,-,TRBV19,TRBJ1-4,TGTGCCAGTAGTCGGGGGGCAGCGAGGGGAGAAAGACTGTTTTTT,CASSRGAARGERLFF
-,-,TRBV6-1,TRBJ1-6,TGTGCCAGCAGTGAACTGATGGGGGTGAATTCACCCCTCCACTTT,CASSELMGVNSPLHF
-,-,TRBV24-1,TRBJ1-2,TGTGCCACCAGTGATTTGACGGGGAACTATGGCTACACCTTC,CATSDLTGNYGYTF
TRBD1,-,TRBV24-1,TRBJ1-2,TGTGCCACCAGTGATGGTGACAGGGTTTATGGCTACACCTTC,CATSDGDRVYGYTF
TRBD2,-,TRBV3-1/TRBV3-2,TRBJ2-2,TGTGCCAGCAGCCAAGACCCGGGAGGGAACACCGGGGAGCTGTTTTTT,CASSQDPGGNTGELFF
TRBD1,-,TRBV5-1,TRBJ2-1,TGCGCCAGCAGCTCAGGCCACGGGACAGGGGTTAAGGATGAGCAGTTCTTC,CASSSGHGTGVKDEQFF
TRBD1,-,TRBV30,TRBJ1-6,TGTGCCTGGAGTGGCGGGACAGTCAATTCACCCCTCCACTTT,CAWSGGTVNSPLHF
-,-,TRBV5-5,TRBJ1-1,TGTGCCAGCAGCCGGACAGCTGAAGCTTTCTTT,CASSRTAEAFF
TRBD1,-,TRBV7-8,TRBJ2-2,TGTGCCAGCAGCCGACAGGGTTACACCGGGGAGCTGTTTTTT,CASSRQGYTGELFF
-,-,TRBV5-1,TRBJ2-2,TGCGCCAGCAGCTTGGAAGTGATCAACACCGGGGAGCTGTTTTTT,CASSLEVINTGELFF
TRBD1,-,TRBV7-3,TRBJ2-1,TGTGCCAGCAGCATAGGGACAGGGAAGGGCCATAATTCCTACAATGAGCAGTTCTTC,CASSIGTGKGHNSYNEQFF
-,-,TRBV24-1,TRBJ1-4,TGTGCCACCAGTAATGAAAAACTGTTTTTT,CATSNEKLFF
-,-,TRBV7-3,TRBJ2-1,TGTGCCAGCAGCCCAACGGGGCTCCCACCATACAATGAGCAGTTCTTC,CASSPTGLPPYNEQFF
TRBD2,-,TRBV11-3,TRBJ2-1,TGTGCCAGCAGCTTTGGGCTAGCGGGAAACAATGAGCAGTTCTTC,CASSFGLAGNNEQFF
TRBD1,-,TRBV30,TRBJ2-1,TGTGCCTGGAAAACCCGGGACAGGCCCTACAATGAGCAGTTCTTC,CAWKTRDRPYNEQFF
-,-,TRBV6-1,TRBJ2-7,TGTGCCAGCAGTGAGCTGACAGGATCCTACGAGCAGTACTTC,CASSELTGSYEQYF
TRBD1,-,TRBV3-1/TRBV3-2,TRBJ2-7,TGTGCCAGCAGCGACAGACAGGGTTACGAGCAGTACTTC,CASSDRQGYEQYF
-,-,TRBV14,TRBJ1-3,TGTGCCAGCAGCCGGGGGTATGGAAACACCATATATTTT,CASSRGYGNTIYF
-,-,TRBV4-1,TRBJ1-1,TGCGCCAGCAGCCAATTGCCCCCGCTCAGTGGCACTGAAGCTTTCTTT,CASSQLPPLSGTEAFF
TRBD1,-,TRBV30,TRBJ2-2,TGTGCCTGGAGTAGGGCAGGGACAGCCACCGGGGAGCTGTTTTTT,CAWSRAGTATGELFF
-,-,TRBV5-4,TRBJ2-5,TGTGCCAGCAGCTTGGCCTTCACAGGCCAAGAGACCCAGTACTTC,CASSLAFTGQETQYF
TRBD1,-,TRBV30,TRBJ1-2,TGTGCCTGGAGGGGAACCGACCGGGACAGGGGTTTGTCTGGCTACACCTTC,CAWRGTDRDRGLSGYTF
-,-,TRBV11-3,TRBJ1-2,TGTGCCAGCAGCACCAGGCGGGGAGAGGCGAATGGCTACACCTTC,CASSTRRGEANGYTF
TRBD1,few,TRBV14,TRBJ1-2,TGTGCCAGCAGCTTGCCCGGGACAGGGGGCGACTATGGCTACACCTTC,CASSLPGTGGDYGYTF
TRBD1,-,TRBV2,TRBJ1-6,TGTGCCAGCGATCTACTAACAGGGGGCAATTCACCCCTCCACTTT,CASDLLTGGNSPLHF
-,-,TRBV5-1,TRBJ1-4,TGCGCCAGCAGCAGTCAGCGGGAGGAAAAACTGTTTTTT,CASSSQREEKLFF
-,-,TRBV4-3,TRBJ2-1,TGCGCCAGCAGCCACGAAGGACTACGATCCTACAATGAGCAGTTCTTC,CASSHEGLRSYNEQFF
-,-,TRBV4-1,TRBJ2-1,TGCGCCAGCAGCCAAGTTGGGGACAATGAGCAGTTCTTC,CASSQVGDNEQFF
-,-,TRBV13,TRBJ1-3,TGTGCCAGCACGGAGAGCTCTGGAAACACCATATATTTT,CASTESSGNTIYF
-,-,TRBV11-1,TRBJ1-3,TGTGCCAGCAGCTTTTACTCTGGAAACACCATATATTTT,CASSFYSGNTIYF
TRBD1,-,TRBV10-3,TRBJ1-5,TGTGCCATCAGTGACATACTCCGGGACAGGGATAGCAATCAGCCCCAGCATTTT,CAISDILRDRDSNQPQHF
TRBD2,-,TRBV9,TRBJ2-3,TGTGCCAGCAGCCCCAGGACTAGCGGTTCTAGCACAGCTACGCAGTATTTT,CASSPRTSGSSTATQYF
-,-,TRBV27,TRBJ2-3,-,CASSFGEGQYF
-,-,TRBV7-2,TRBJ1-4,TGTGCCAGCAGCTTACATAGTAATGAAAAACTGTTTTTT,CASSLHSNEKLFF
-,-,TRBV12-3/TRBV12-4,TRBJ1-1,TGTGCCAGCAGCCAGCTGAACACTGAAGCTTTCTTT,CASSQLNTEAFF
-,-,TRBV10-3,TRBJ2-7,TGTGCCATCAGTGAGTCCCCAACCCAAACCTACGAGCAGTACTTC,CAISESPTQTYEQYF